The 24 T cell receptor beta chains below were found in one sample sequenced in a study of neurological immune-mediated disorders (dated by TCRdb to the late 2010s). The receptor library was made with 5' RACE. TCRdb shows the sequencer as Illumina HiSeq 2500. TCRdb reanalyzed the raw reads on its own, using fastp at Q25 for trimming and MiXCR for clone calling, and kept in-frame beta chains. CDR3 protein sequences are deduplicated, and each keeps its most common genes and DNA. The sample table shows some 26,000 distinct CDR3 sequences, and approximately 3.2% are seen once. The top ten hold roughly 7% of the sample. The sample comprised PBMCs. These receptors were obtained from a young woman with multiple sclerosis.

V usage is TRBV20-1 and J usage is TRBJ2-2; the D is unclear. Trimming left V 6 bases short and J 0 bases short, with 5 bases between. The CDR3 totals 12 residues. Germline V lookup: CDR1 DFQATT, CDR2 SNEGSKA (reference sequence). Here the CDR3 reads CSASANTGELFF. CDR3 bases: TGCAGTGCCAGCGCGAACACCGGGGAGCTGTTTTTT.

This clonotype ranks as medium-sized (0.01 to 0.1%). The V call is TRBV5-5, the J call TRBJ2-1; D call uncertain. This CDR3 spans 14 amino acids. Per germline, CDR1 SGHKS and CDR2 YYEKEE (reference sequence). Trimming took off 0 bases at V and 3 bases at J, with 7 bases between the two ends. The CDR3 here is CASSLASSYNEQFF. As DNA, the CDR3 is TGTGCCAGCAGCTTGGCGTCCAGCTACAATGAGCAGTTCTTC.

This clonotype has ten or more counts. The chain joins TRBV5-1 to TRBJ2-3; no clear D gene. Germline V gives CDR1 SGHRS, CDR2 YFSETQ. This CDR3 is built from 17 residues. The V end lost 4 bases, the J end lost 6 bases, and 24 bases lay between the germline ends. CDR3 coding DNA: TGCGCCAGCAGCGTACCGCGCGAAGGGCGTGTAGATGATACGCAGTATTTT. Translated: CASSVPREGRVDDTQYF.

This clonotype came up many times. The CDR3 DNA reads as TGTGCCAGCAGCTTAATTGGCAATTACAATGAGCAGTTCTTC. This encodes CASSLIGNYNEQFF. This chain joins TRBV7-3 and TRBJ2-1; the D is unclear. Germline loops: CDR1 SGHTA, CDR2 FQGTGA. V lost 1 base and J 4 bases, leaving 8 bases between the germline ends. The CDR3 covers 14 residues.

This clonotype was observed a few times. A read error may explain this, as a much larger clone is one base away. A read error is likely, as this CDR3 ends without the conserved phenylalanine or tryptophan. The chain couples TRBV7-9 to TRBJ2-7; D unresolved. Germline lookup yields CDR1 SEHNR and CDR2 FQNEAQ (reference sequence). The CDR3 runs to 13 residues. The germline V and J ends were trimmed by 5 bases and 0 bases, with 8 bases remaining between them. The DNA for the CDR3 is TGTGCCAGCAGCCCGCAGGCCTCCTACGAGCAGTACCTC. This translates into CASSPQASYEQYL.

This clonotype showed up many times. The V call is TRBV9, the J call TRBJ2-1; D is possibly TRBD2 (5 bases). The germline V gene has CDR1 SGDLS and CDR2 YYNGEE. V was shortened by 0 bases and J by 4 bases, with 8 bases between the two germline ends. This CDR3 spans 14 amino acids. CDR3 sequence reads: CASSVGGGYNEQFF. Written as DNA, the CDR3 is TGTGCCAGCAGCGTAGGAGGCGGGTACAATGAGCAGTTCTTC.

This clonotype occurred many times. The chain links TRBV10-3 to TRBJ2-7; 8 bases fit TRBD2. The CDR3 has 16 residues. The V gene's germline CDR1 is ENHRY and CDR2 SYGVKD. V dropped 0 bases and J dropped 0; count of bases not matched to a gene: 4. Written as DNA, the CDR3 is TGTGCCATCAGTGAGTCGGGTAGCGGGACCTCCTACGAGCAGTACTTC. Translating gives CAISESGSGTSYEQYF.

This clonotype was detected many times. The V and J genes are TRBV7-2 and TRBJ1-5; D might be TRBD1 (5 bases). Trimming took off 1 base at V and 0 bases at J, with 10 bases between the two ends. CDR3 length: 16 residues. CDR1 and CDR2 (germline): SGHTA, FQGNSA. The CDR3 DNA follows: TGTGCCAGCAGCTTAGGGGGGATTTATAGCAATCAGCCCCAGCATTTT. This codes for CASSLGGIYSNQPQHF.

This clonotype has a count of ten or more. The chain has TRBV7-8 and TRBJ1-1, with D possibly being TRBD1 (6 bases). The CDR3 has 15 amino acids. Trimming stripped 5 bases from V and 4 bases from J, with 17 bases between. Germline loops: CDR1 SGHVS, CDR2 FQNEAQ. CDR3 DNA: TGTGCCAGCAGCACTGGGGGGCAGGGTGGCACTGAAGCTTTCTTT. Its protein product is CASSTGGQGGTEAFF.

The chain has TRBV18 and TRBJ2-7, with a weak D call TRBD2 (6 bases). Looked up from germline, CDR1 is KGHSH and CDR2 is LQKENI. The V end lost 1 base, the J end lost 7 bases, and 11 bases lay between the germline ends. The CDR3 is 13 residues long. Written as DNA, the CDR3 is TGTGCCAGCTCACCACAGGGACTCGCAGAGCAGTACTTC. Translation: CASSPQGLAEQYF. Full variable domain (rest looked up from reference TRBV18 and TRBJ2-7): NAGVMQNPRHLVRRRGQEARLRCSPMKGHSHVYWYRQLPEEGLKFMVYLQKENIIDESGMPKERFSAEFPKEGPSILRIQQVVRGDSAAYFCASSPQGLAEQYFGPGTRLTVT.

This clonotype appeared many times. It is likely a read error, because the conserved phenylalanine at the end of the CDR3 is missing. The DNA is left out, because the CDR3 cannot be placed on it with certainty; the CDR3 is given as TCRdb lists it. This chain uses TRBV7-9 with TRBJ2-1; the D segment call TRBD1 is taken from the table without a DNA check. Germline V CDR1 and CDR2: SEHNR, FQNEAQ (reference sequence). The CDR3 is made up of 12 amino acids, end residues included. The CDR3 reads CASSLSGLPVLY.

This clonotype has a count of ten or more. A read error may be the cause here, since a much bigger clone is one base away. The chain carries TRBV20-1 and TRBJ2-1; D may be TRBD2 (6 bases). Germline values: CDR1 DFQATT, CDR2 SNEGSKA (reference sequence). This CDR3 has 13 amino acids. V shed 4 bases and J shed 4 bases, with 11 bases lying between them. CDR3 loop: CSAIGGTYNEQFF. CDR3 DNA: TGCAGTGCTATCGGCGGGACGTACAATGAGCAGTTCTTC.

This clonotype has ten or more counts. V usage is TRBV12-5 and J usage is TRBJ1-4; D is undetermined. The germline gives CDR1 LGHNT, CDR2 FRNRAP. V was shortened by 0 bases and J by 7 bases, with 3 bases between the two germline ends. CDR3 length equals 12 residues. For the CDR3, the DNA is TGTGCTAGTGGTTTGGTACCTGAAAAACTGTTTTTT. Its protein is CASGLVPEKLFF. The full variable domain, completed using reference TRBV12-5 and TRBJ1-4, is DARVTQTPRHKVTEMGQEVTMRCQPILGHNTVFWYRQTMMQGLELLAYFRNRAPLDDSGMPKDRFSAEMPDATLATLKIQPSEPRDSAVYFCASGLVPEKLFFGSGTQLSVL.

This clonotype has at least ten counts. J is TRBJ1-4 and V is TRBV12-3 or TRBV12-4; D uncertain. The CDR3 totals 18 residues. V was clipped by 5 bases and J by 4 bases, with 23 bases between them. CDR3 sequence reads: CASSPRGSGIEDNEKLFF. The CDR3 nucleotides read TGTGCCAGCAGTCCGCGCGGTTCGGGCATAGAGGATAATGAAAAACTGTTTTTT.

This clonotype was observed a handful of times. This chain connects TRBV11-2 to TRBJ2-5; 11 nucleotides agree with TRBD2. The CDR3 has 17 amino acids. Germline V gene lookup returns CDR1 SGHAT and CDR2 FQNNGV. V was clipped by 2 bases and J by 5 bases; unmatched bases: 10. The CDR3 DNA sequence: TGTGCCAGCAGCTTAATCATTAGCGGGAGGGCACGGGAGACCCAGTACTTC. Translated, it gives CASSLIISGRARETQYF.

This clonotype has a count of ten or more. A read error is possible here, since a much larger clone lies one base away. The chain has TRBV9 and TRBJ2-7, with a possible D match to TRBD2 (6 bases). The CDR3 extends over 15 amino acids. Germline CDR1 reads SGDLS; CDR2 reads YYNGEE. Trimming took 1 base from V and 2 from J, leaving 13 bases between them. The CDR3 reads CASSVQAGKTYEQYF. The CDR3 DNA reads TGTGCCAGCAGCGTACAGGCGGGAAAGACCTACGAGCAGTACTTC.

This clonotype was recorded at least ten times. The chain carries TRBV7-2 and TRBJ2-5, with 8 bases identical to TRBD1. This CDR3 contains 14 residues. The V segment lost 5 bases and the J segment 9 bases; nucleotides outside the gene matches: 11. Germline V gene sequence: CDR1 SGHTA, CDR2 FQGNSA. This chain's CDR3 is CASSRGQGLRAQYF. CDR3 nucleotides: TGTGCCAGCAGCCGTGGACAGGGCTTACGGGCCCAGTACTTC.

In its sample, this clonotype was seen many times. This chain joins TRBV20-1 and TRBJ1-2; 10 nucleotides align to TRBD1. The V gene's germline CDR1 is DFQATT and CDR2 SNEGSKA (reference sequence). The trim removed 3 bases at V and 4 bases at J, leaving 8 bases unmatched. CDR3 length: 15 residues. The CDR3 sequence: CSARSTGGVFYGYTF. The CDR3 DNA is TGCAGTGCTAGGTCGACAGGGGGCGTTTTCTATGGCTACACCTTC.

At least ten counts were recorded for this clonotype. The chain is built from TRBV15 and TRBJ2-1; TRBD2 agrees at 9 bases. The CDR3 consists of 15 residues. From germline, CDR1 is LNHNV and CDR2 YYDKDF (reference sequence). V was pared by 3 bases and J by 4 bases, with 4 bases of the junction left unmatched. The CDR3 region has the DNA TGTGCCACCAGCAGTGCGGGAGGGTCTTACAATGAGCAGTTCTTC. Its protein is CATSSAGGSYNEQFF.

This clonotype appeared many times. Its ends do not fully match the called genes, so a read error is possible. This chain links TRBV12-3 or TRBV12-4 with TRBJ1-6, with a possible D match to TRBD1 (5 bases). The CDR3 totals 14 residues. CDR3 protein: CASSFGGYNSPLNF. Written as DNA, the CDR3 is TGTGCCAGCAGTTTCGGGGGTTATAATTCACCCCTCAACTTT.

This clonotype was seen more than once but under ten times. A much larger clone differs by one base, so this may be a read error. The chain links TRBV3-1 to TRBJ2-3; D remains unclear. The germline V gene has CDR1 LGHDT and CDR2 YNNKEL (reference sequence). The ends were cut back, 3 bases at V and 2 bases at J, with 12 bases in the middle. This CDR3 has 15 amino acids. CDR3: CASSQVGNFTDTQYF. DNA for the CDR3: TGTGCCAGCAGCCAGGTGGGTAACTTCACAGATACGCAGTATTTT.

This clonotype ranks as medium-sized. CDR3 sequence: CAGRTGSYEQYF. DNA of the CDR3: TGTGCCGGCCGGACAGGCTCCTACGAGCAGTACTTC. The gene calls are TRBV2 and TRBJ2-7; 7 nucleotides agree with TRBD1. This CDR3 has 12 amino acids. Germline V lookup: CDR1 SNHLY, CDR2 FYNNEI. After removal of 11 bases from V and 0 bases from J, the junction contained 4 bases not matched to a gene.

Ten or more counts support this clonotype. The CDR3 DNA sequence: TGTGCCAGCAGTCCCGGGACGGTGGGCTACAATGAGCAGTTCTTC. Translating it yields CASSPGTVGYNEQFF. The chain combines TRBV7-3 with TRBJ2-1; D is possibly TRBD1 or TRBD2 (5 bases each). Trimming removed 6 bases at V and 3 bases at J, with 15 bases between. The CDR3 length is 15 residues. CDR1 is SGHTA, CDR2 FQGTGA, per germline.

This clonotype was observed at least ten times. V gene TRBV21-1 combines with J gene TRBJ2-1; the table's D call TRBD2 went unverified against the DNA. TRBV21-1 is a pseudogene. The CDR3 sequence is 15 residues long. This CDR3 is CASRGLAGEKNEQFF. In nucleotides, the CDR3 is TGTGCCAGCAGAGGGCTAGCGGGAGAGAAGAATGAGCAGTTCTTC.